This T cell receptor (beta chain) was documented in a study of identical twins. V lost 1 base and J lost 5, with 6 bases in between. This CDR3 region has 13 residues. The germline gives CDR1 MDHEN, CDR2 SYDVKM. TCRdb reprocessed the 5' RACE reads with MiXCR, giving one entry per CDR3 protein. The sample consists of roughly 260,000 distinct CDR3 sequences, 7.5% of them appearing once. The data also belong to a second study, concerning yellow fever vaccine responses in identical twins.

The specimen was CD8+ T cells sorted from blood. J is TRBJ1-5 and V is TRBV28; D is undetermined. The clonotype was recovered from a woman between 18 and 29 years old in good health. In DNA, the CDR3 is TGTGCCAGCAGTTTATACGGGTATCAGCCCCAGCATTTT. This gives the protein CASSLYGYQPQHF.